The 18 T cell receptor beta chains presented below share a single source sample, sequenced in a study of cytotoxic CD8 clonotypes in ibrutinib-treated CLL. Profiled with immunoSEQ multiplex PCR; TCRdb holds only in-frame clones, not every one. The sample has some 150,000 clones, approximately 81% seen once. The specimen comprised PBMCs, sampled after 12 months of ibrutinib treatment. The receptors come from a human donor with chronic lymphocytic leukemia.

This clone was observed once. This chain links TRBV6-5 with TRBJ2-7; D is ambiguous. The V end lost 8 bases, the J end lost 0 bases, and 11 bases lay between the germline ends. Germline CDR1 is MNHEY and CDR2 is SVGAGI. This CDR3 comprises 13 residues. CDR3 DNA sequence: TGTGCCAGCGAGCAAGTGTACTCCTACGAGCAGTACTTC. It yields the protein CASEQVYSYEQYF.

The chain links TRBV7-3 to TRBJ1-2, with a tentative D call TRBD1 (5 bases). Germline CDR1 reads SGHTA; CDR2 reads FQGTGA. Trimming removed 3 bases from V and 8 bases from J, with 19 bases in between. This CDR3 is 15 amino acids long. The CDR3 loop reads CASSFRDPRSGGYTF. Here the CDR3 DNA reads TGTGCCAGCAGCTTCCGGGACCCACGTTCAGGGGGCTACACCTTC.

This chain connects TRBV5-6 to TRBJ1-1, with D unresolved. The germline gives CDR1 SGHDT, CDR2 YYEEEE. V was shortened by 5 bases and J by 6 bases, with 14 bases between the two germline ends. CDR3 length: 13 residues. The CDR3 protein is CASSIRRWAEAFF. DNA of the CDR3: TGTGCCAGCAGTATACGTCGTTGGGCTGAAGCTTTCTTT.

The chain is built from TRBV6-5 and TRBJ1-1; no clear D gene. V was trimmed by 7 bases and J by 0 bases, leaving 9 bases between them. The CDR3 has 13 amino acids. Germline V gene lookup returns CDR1 MNHEY and CDR2 SVGAGI. CDR3 DNA: TGTGCCAGCATAGGAGTTGTGAACACTGAAGCTTTCTTT. Protein: CASIGVVNTEAFF.

This clone was observed once. The rearrangement joins TRBV4-1 to TRBJ2-2; 8 positions agree with TRBD1. The CDR3 consists of 16 residues. With V trimmed by 1 base and J by 7 bases, 8 bases remained unmatched. CDR1 MGHRA and CDR2 YSYEKL come from the germline V gene. The CDR3 sequence: CASSQAHRGSNGELFF. In nucleotides, the CDR3 is TGCGCCAGCAGCCAAGCCCACAGGGGGTCCAACGGGGAGCTGTTTTTT.

This chain joins TRBV4-2 and TRBJ2-1; D tentatively fits TRBD1 or TRBD2 (5 bases each). Germline CDR1 reads LGHNA; CDR2 reads YNFKEQ. This CDR3 comprises 15 residues. The V gene lost 4 bases and the J gene lost 9 bases, with 19 bases spanning the gap. CDR3 bases: TGTGCCAGCAGCCTCCTACAGAGGGGTCGAGGTGAGCAGTTCTTC. Protein: CASSLLQRGRGEQFF.

V usage is TRBV28 and J usage is TRBJ1-3; the D gene is possibly TRBD1 (5 bases). Germline V gene sequence: CDR1 MDHEN, CDR2 SYDVKM. This CDR3 contains 16 residues. The V gene lost 2 bases and the J gene lost 8 bases, with 19 bases spanning the gap. The CDR3 here is CASSLPAAGGGHTIYF. The DNA for the CDR3 is TGTGCCAGCAGTTTACCCGCTGCTGGGGGAGGACACACCATATATTTT. The whole variable domain, remainder taken from reference TRBV28 and TRBJ1-3, is DVKVTQSSRYLVKRTGEKVFLECVQDMDHENMFWYRQDPGLGLRLIYFSYDVKMKEKGDIPEGYSVSREKKERFSLILESASTNQTSMYLCASSLPAAGGGHTIYFGEGSWLTVV.

The J gene is TRBJ1-5, the V gene TRBV7-6; no definite D call. Germline CDR1 SGHVS, CDR2 FNYEAQ. The CDR3 is 15 residues long. Trimming took off 2 bases at V and 2 bases at J, with 10 bases between the two ends. The chain's CDR3 is CASSLWIRGNQPQHF. In DNA, the CDR3 is TGTGCCAGCAGCTTATGGATTCGGGGCAATCAGCCCCAGCATTTT.

This clone was counted once. The V gene is TRBV5-1, the J gene TRBJ2-2, with 7 bases fitting TRBD1. Per the germline V gene, CDR1 is SGHRS and CDR2 is YFSETQ. With V trimmed by 7 bases and J by 0 bases, 9 bases remained unmatched. CDR3 length: 16 residues. The CDR3 loop is CASLRTGTSNTGELFF. CDR3 DNA: TGCGCCAGCCTTAGGACAGGAACTTCGAACACCGGGGAGCTGTTTTTT.

CDR3 residues: CASSLIGTVTYEQYF. The CDR3 DNA is TGTGCCAGCAGTTTAATTGGGACAGTGACCTACGAGCAGTACTTC. The V gene is TRBV27, the J gene TRBJ2-7; the match to TRBD1 covers 7 bases. Germline CDR1 MNHEY, CDR2 SMNVEV (reference sequence). V gave up 2 bases and J gave up 2 bases; unmatched junction bases: 6. CDR3 size: 15 residues.

CDR3 DNA sequence: TGTGCCAGCAGTGACTCCATCGGCGCCCCCCTCTACACCTTC. Amino acid sequence: CASSDSIGAPLYTF. The rearrangement links TRBV25-1 to TRBJ1-2; the D is unclear. Trimming left V 3 bases short and J 10 bases short, with 18 bases between. Germline-derived CDR1 and CDR2 are MGHDK and SYGVNS. The length of the CDR3 is 14 residues.

The genes are TRBV10-3 and TRBJ1-5; TRBD1 aligns across 8 bases. This CDR3 is built from 16 residues. Germline V gene data show CDR1 as ENHRY and CDR2 as SYGVKD. Germline trimming cut 4 bases from V and 4 bases from J; bases unmatched to any gene: 9. CDR3 in DNA: TGTGCCATCAGTGGACAGGGGACAGGTTTTAATCAGCCCCAGCATTTT. It codes for CAISGQGTGFNQPQHF.

The chain links TRBV10-3 to TRBJ2-6; either TRBD1 or TRBD2 may supply D (5 bases each). From germline, CDR1 is ENHRY and CDR2 SYGVKD. V lost 0 bases, J lost 15 bases, and 9 bases lay in between. CDR3 size: 12 residues. The CDR3 loop is CAISESPGALTF. The DNA for the CDR3 is TGTGCCATCAGTGAGTCTCCCGGGGCCCTGACTTTC.

This clone was observed once. The chain links TRBV19 to TRBJ1-1, with D perhaps matching TRBD1 (5 bases). Germline CDR1 and CDR2: LNHDA and SQIVND (reference sequence). The CDR3 covers 13 residues. With 2 bases removed from V and 6 bases from J, the gap between germline ends came to 10 bases. CDR3 in amino acids: CASSIQTRAEAFF. CDR3 nucleotides: TGTGCCAGTAGTATACAAACCAGGGCTGAAGCTTTCTTT.

This clone has just a few counts. The chain has TRBV2 and TRBJ1-1; no clear D gene. The CDR3 has 11 amino acids. Germline values: CDR1 SNHLY, CDR2 FYNNEI. Deletions cut 7 bases from V and 0 bases from J, with 3 bases between. Here the CDR3 DNA reads TGTGCCAGCAATTTGAACACTGAAGCTTTCTTT. This sequence encodes CASNLNTEAFF.

The chain recombines TRBV6-5 with TRBJ1-2, with no clear D. The CDR3 contains 13 residues. CDR1 and CDR2 from the germline V gene are MNHEY and SVGAGI. Trimming left V 3 bases short and J 8 bases short, with 13 bases between. CDR3 sequence reads: CASSYKASSGYTF. In DNA form, the CDR3 reads TGTGCCAGCAGTTATAAGGCTAGCAGCGGCTACACCTTC.

The CDR3 DNA is TGTGCCAGCCCAGATCCGCTCTATGGCTACACCTTC. This codes for CASPDPLYGYTF. The genes are TRBV9 and TRBJ1-2; D is undetermined. The CDR3 runs 12 residues. Germline lookup yields CDR1 SGDLS and CDR2 YYNGEE. V was trimmed by 7 bases and J by 4 bases, leaving 11 bases between them.

The chain joins TRBV5-1 to TRBJ2-5; 8 bases agree with TRBD2. Germline V lookup: CDR1 SGHRS, CDR2 YFSETQ. J was trimmed by 1 base and V by 2 bases; bases with no gene match: 7. This CDR3 comprises 16 residues. CDR3 sequence reads: CASSFRSGKIQETQYF. CDR3 nucleotides: TGCGCCAGCAGCTTTCGTAGCGGGAAGATCCAAGAGACCCAGTACTTC.